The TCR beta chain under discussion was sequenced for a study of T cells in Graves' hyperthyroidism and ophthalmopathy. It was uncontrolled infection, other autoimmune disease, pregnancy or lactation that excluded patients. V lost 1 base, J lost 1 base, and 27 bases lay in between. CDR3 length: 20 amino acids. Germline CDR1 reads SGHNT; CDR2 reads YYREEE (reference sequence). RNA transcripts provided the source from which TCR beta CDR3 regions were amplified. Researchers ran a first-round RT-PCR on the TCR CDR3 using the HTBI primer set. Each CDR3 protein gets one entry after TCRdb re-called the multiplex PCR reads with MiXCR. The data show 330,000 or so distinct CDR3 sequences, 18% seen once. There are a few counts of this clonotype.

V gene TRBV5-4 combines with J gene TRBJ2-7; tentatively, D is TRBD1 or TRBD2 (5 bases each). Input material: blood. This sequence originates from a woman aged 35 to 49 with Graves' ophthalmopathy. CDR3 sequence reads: CASSLRWGLSSSARSYEQYF. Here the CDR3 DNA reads TGTGCCAGCAGCTTGAGGTGGGGGTTAAGTTCAAGTGCTCGATCCTACGAGCAGTACTTC. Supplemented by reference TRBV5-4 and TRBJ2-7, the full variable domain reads ETGVTQSPTHLIKTRGQQVTLRCSSQSGHNTVSWYQQALGQGPQFIFQYYREEENGRGNFPPRFSGLQFPNYSSELNVNALELDDSALYLCASSLRWGLSSSARSYEQYFGPGTRLTVT.